This T cell receptor beta chain was captured in a study of blood T cell repertoires in COVID-19. All enrollees were roughly 18 to 90 years old and from about 25 US areas. The CDR3 sequence is 15 residues long. V shed 4 bases and J 7 bases; nucleotides not matched to a gene: 8. Per germline, CDR1 GTSNPN and CDR2 SVGIG (reference sequence). Profiled with immunoSEQ multiplex PCR; TCRdb holds only in-frame clones, not every one. The data hold some 490,000 clones, with less than 90% observed a single time. This clonotype was sampled from a woman in her sixties who had recovered from COVID-19. The sequenced sample was PBMCs or T cells enriched from blood (not recorded which). The chain carries TRBV30 and TRBJ1-6; 9 nucleotides agree with TRBD1. CDR3 sequence (DNA): TGTGCCTGGACTAGAGGGGGGACAGGGAATTCACCCCTCCACTTT. This gives the protein CAWTRGGTGNSPLHF. Based on the CDR3 plus reference TRBV30 and TRBJ1-6, the full variable domain is SQTIHQWPATLVQPVGSPLSLECTVEGTSNPNLYWYRQAAGRGLQLLFYSVGIGQISSEVPQNLSASRPQDRQFILSSKKLLLSDSGFYLCAWTRGGTGNSPLHFGNGTRLTVT.